This T cell receptor (beta chain) was identified in a study of T cell responses to AZD1222 COVID-19 vaccine. Study results and caveats: Spike-specific TCR breadth rose after two AZD1222 doses, and depth rose as well.

Germline assignment: CDR1 LNHDA and CDR2 SQIVND (reference sequence). With 8 bases clipped from V and 2 bases from J, the junction kept 9 bases outside the gene matches. The CDR3 extends over 15 amino acids. Data came from immunoSEQ multiplex PCR; TCRdb stores just in-frame clones and leaves some out. Found here are 110,000 or so clones, around 88% of them singletons; the top ten hold 6.5%. Notes on this clone: As yet, its antigen is unknown.

Second-dose groups at about 4 or about 12 weeks were pooled. This sequence joins TRBV19 and TRBJ1-2, with 9 positions matching TRBD1. This clonotype was obtained from an adult who received the AZD1222 COVID-19 vaccine. This material consisted of peripheral blood, taken 28 days after the second AZD1222 dose. The CDR3 DNA is TGTGCCAGTTGTGCTTCCGGGACAGGGAACTATGGCTACACCTTC. This codes for CASCASGTGNYGYTF.